The clone carrying this T cell receptor beta chain has only a few counts. Described time point: patch test 1, 2 weeks after DPC sensitization. As to treatment: therapeutic diphenylcyclopropenone sensitization with weekly scalp DPC. Unfractionated whole blood yielded total RNA. Per the original methods: Sequenced samples showed a median of 95,638 TCRs each, with counts running from about 20,000 to 690,000. Each CDR3 protein is one row after TCRdb ran MiXCR on the RACE reads. TCRdb's processing, not the authors' own work, is the source of the V and J calls. The data contain 150,000 to 200,000 distinct CDR3 sequences, around 22% of them singletons. The data were taken from a study of human T cells and chemical hapten exposure. Study in general: TCR yields per sample varied, mainly owing to small pooled library volume differences.

The V gene end was trimmed by 7 bases and the J gene end by 7 bases; junction bases not matched to a gene: 8. CDR1 SEHNR and CDR2 FQNEAQ come from the germline V gene (reference sequence). The CDR3 has 15 residues. The chain combines TRBV7-9 with TRBJ2-1; 12 positions agree with TRBD2. The starting material was whole blood, obtained in connection with sensitization to the hapten diphenylcyclopropenone (DPC). The receptor's source is a woman in her fifties or sixties with alopecia areata. Some clones in this sample may be carry-over from other donors' samples. This CDR3 is CASTQTSGSLNEQFF. The CDR3 nucleotides read TGTGCCAGCACCCAGACTAGCGGGAGTTTAAATGAGCAGTTCTTC. Full variable domain (outside the CDR3, taken from reference TRBV7-9 and TRBJ2-1): DTGVSQNPRHKITKRGQNVTFRCDPISEHNRLYWYRQTLGQGPEFLTYFQNEAQLEKSRLLSDRFSAERPKGSFSTLEIQRTEQGDSAMYLCASTQTSGSLNEQFFGPGTRLTVL.